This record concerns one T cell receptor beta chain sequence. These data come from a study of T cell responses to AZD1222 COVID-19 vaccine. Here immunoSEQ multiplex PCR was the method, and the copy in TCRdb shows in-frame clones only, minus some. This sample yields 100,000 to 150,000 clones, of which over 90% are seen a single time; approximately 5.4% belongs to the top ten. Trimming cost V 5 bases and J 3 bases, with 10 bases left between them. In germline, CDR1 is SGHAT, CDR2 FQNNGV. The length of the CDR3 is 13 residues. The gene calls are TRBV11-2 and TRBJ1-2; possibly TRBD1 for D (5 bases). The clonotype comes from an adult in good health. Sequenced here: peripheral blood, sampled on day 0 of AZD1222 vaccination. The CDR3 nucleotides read TGTGCCAGCAGCGTAGGACAAGACTATGGCTACACCTTC. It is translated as CASSVGQDYGYTF.